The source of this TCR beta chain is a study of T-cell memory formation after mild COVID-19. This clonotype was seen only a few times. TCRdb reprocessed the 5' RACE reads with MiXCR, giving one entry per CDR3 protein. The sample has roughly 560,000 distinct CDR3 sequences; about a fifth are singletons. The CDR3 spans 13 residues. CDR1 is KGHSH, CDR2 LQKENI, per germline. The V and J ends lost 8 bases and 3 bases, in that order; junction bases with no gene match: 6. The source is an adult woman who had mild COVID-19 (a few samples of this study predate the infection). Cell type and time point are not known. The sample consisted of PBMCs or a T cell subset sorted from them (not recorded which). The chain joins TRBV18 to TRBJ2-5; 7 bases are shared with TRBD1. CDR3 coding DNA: TGTGCCAGCACGGGACAGAGAGAAGAGACCCAGTACTTC. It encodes CASTGQREETQYF.